This T cell receptor (beta chain) stems from a study of OX40 agonist ivuxolimab in advanced cancers. Study context: Ivuxolimab was delivered to patients intravenously every 2 weeks at doses spanning 0.01 to 10 mg/kg. Study-wide results and limits: Clonal expansion by week 6 occurred in CD4+ and CD8+ blood T cells (at 0.1 to 3.0 mg/kg).

This clone was observed once. The antigen is not known. Per the germline V gene, CDR1 is MRHNA and CDR2 is SNTAGT. Trimming cost V 5 bases and J 3 bases, with 16 bases left between them. The CDR3 has 15 amino acids. Sequencing used immunoSEQ multiplex PCR; TCRdb keeps in-frame clones, though not all of them. Of tens of thousands of clones in the sample, roughly nine tenths were seen once. The V gene is TRBV6-4, the J gene TRBJ1-2; maybe TRBD1 (6 bases). The input for sequencing was CD4+ or CD8+ T cells sorted from blood, taken in a trial of the OX40 agonist ivuxolimab. This clonotype originated in an adult with an advanced solid tumor such as melanoma, head and neck, liver or kidney cancer. CDR3 bases: TGTGCCAGCAGTCCAAATCCTACAGGGCACTATGGCTACACCTTC. Encoded protein: CASSPNPTGHYGYTF.